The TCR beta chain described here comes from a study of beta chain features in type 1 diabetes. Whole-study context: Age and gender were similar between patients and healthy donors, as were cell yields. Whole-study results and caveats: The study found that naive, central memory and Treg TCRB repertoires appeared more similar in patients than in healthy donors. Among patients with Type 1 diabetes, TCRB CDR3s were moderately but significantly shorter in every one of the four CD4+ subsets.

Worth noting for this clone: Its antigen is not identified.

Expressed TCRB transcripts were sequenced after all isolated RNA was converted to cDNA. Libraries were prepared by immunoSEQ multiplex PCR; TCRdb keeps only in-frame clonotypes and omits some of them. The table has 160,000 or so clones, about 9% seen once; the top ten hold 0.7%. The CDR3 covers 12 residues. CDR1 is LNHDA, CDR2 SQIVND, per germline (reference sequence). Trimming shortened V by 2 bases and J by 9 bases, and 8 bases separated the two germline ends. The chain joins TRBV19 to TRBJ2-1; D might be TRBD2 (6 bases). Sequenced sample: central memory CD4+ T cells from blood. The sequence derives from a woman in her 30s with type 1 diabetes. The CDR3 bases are TGTGCCAGTAGTATATGGCGGGGTGAGCAGTTCTTC. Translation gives CASSIWRGEQFF.